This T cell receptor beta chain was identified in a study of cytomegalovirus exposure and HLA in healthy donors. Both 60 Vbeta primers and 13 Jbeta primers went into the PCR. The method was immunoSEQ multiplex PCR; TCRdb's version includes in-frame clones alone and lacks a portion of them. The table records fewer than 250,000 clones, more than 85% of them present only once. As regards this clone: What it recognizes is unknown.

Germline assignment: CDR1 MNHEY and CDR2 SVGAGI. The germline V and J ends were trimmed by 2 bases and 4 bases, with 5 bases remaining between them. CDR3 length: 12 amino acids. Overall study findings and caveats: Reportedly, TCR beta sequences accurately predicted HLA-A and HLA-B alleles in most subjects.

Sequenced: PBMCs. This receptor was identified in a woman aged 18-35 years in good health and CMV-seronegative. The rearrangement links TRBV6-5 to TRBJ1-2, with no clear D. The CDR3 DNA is TGTGCCAGCAGTTACGCAGGCTATGGCTACACCTTC. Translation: CASSYAGYGYTF.